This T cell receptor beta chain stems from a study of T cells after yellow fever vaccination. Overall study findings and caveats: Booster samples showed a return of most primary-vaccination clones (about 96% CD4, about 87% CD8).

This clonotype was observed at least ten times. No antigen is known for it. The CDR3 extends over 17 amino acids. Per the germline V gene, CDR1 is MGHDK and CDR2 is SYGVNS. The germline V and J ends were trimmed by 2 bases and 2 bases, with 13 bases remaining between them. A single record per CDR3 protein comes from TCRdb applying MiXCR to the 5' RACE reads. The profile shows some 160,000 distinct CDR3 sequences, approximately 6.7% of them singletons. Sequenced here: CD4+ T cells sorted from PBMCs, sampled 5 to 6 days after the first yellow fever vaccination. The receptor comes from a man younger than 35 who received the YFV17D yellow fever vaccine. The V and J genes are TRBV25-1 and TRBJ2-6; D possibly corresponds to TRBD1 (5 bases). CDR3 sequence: CASSETPQGPGANVLTF. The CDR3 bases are TGTGCCAGCAGTGAAACTCCTCAGGGTCCTGGGGCCAACGTCCTGACTTTC. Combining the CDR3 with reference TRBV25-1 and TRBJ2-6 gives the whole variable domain EADIYQTPRYLVIGTGKKITLECSQTMGHDKMYWYQQDPGMELHLIHYSYGVNSTEKGDLSSESTVSRIRTEHFPLTLESARPSHTSQYLCASSETPQGPGANVLTFGAGSRLTVL.